A selection of T cell receptor beta chains follows, all from one sample in a study of regulatory and conventional T cells in RAG deficiency. The repertoire was sequenced with immunoSEQ multiplex PCR; TCRdb's copy has only in-frame clones and lacks some. The sample lists tens of thousands of clones; over 80% were seen once. The sample also formed part of further work on regulatory T cells.

The sample comprised Tregs sorted from blood. The source of these receptors is a human donor in good health. The CDR3 runs from the conserved cysteine through the conserved F or W. Each record gives: V gene, J gene, D gene, clone size, CDR3 DNA, CDR3 protein. D genes are given only for firm matches. Clone size is not always given. Where it is, it says once, few, many or a class for expanded clones.

v_gene: TRBV7-3
j_gene: TRBJ1-2
d_gene: .
abundance: once
CDR3nt: TGTGCCAGCAGCCCCGGTCCTAACTATGGCTACACCTTC
CDR3aa: CASSPGPNYGYTF

v_gene: TRBV6-5
j_gene: TRBJ2-7
d_gene: .
abundance: few
CDR3nt: TGTGCCAGCAGTTACTCGTGGGACCGGATCTACGAGCAGTACTTC
CDR3aa: CASSYSWDRIYEQYF

v_gene: TRBV9
j_gene: TRBJ2-7
d_gene: TRBD1
abundance: .
CDR3nt: TGTGCCAGCAGCGAGACAGGGTCCTACGAGCAGTACTTC
CDR3aa: CASSETGSYEQYF

v_gene: TRBV6-4
j_gene: TRBJ2-5
d_gene: TRBD2
abundance: once
CDR3nt: TGTGCCAGCATTCGCGAGCGGGGGGAGACCCAGTACTTC
CDR3aa: CASIRERGETQYF

v_gene: TRBV6-6
j_gene: TRBJ2-5
d_gene: .
abundance: .
CDR3nt: TGTGCCAGCAGTTACTCAGAAGAGACCCAGTACTTC
CDR3aa: CASSYSEETQYF

v_gene: TRBV20-1
j_gene: TRBJ2-7
d_gene: .
abundance: .
CDR3nt: TGCAGTGCTAGGCGGGTATACGAGCAGTACTTC
CDR3aa: CSARRVYEQYF

v_gene: TRBV28
j_gene: TRBJ2-5
d_gene: TRBD1
abundance: .
CDR3nt: TGTGCCAGCCGGAGTCGGACAGGCGGAGAGACCCAGTACTTC
CDR3aa: CASRSRTGGETQYF

v_gene: TRBV11-2
j_gene: TRBJ2-7
d_gene: TRBD2
abundance: .
CDR3nt: TGTGCCAGCAGCTTAGATCCCGGGGGGGCTGTCGAGCAGTACTTC
CDR3aa: CASSLDPGGAVEQYF

v_gene: TRBV28
j_gene: TRBJ1-2
d_gene: TRBD1
abundance: .
CDR3nt: TGTGCCAGCAGTACTACAGGGGTTGTTGGCTACACCTTC
CDR3aa: CASSTTGVVGYTF

v_gene: TRBV6-1
j_gene: TRBJ2-3
d_gene: .
abundance: few
CDR3nt: TGTGCCAGCCATATCGGGACAACTCCCTCAGATACGCAGTATTTT
CDR3aa: CASHIGTTPSDTQYF

v_gene: TRBV18
j_gene: TRBJ2-5
d_gene: TRBD1
abundance: once
CDR3nt: TGTGCCAGCTCACCGCAACAGGGGAAGTACCAAGAGACCCAGTACTTC
CDR3aa: CASSPQQGKYQETQYF

v_gene: TRBV10-1
j_gene: TRBJ2-7
d_gene: .
abundance: .
CDR3nt: TGCGCCAGCAGAGATGGAAGGCAGAGAAACTACGAGCAGTACTTC
CDR3aa: CASRDGRQRNYEQYF

v_gene: TRBV11-3
j_gene: TRBJ2-4
d_gene: TRBD2
abundance: .
CDR3nt: TGTGCCAGCAGCCCCAGACTAGCGGGGGAGGAAAACATTCAGTACTTC
CDR3aa: CASSPRLAGEENIQYF

v_gene: TRBV11-3
j_gene: TRBJ2-2
d_gene: .
abundance: .
CDR3nt: TGTGCCAGCAGCTTACTCCCGACCGCCGGGGAGCTGTTTTTT
CDR3aa: CASSLLPTAGELFF

v_gene: TRBV6-1
j_gene: TRBJ1-5
d_gene: .
abundance: .
CDR3nt: TGTGCCAGCACCCATTGGGACAGCAATCAGCCCCAGCATTTT
CDR3aa: CASTHWDSNQPQHF

v_gene: TRBV5-1
j_gene: TRBJ1-3
d_gene: .
abundance: .
CDR3nt: TGCGCCAGCAGCTTGGATGGGGTCCCCGGCATCGCTGGAAACACCATATATTTT
CDR3aa: CASSLDGVPGIAGNTIYF